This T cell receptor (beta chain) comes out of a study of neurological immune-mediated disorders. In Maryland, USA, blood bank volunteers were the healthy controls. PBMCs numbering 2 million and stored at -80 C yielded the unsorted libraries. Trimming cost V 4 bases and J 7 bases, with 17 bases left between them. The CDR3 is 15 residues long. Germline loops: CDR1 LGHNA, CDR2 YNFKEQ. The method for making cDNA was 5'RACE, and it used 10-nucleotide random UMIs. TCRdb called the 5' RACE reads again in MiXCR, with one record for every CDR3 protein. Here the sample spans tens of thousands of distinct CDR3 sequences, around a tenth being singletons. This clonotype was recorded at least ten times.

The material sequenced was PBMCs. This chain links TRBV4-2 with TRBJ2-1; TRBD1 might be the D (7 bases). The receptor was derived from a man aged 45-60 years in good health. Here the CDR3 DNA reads TGTGCCAGCAGCCTGCAGGGGGGCCGGGGAAATGAGCAGTTCTTC. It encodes CASSLQGGRGNEQFF.